A selection of T cell receptor beta chains follows, all from one sample in a study of blood T cell repertoires in COVID-19. Clones were sequenced by immunoSEQ multiplex PCR, and TCRdb holds only the in-frame ones, with some missing. This table has approximately 260,000 clones, 79% appearing once. Sequenced input: peripheral blood. These receptor sequences come from a woman aged 40 to 50 with active or convalescent COVID-19. CDR3s include the opening cysteine and the closing phenylalanine or tryptophan. D genes are given only for firm matches. Rows give clone size only sometimes, using once, few, many, or a class for an expanded clone.

size: once; D: .; V: TRBV6-1; J: TRBJ1-2; CDR3: CASSEDLGGLPNYGYTF; DNA: TGTGCCAGCAGTGAGGATTTAGGTGGGCTCCCTAACTATGGCTACACCTTC
size: .; D: .; V: TRBV5-6; J: TRBJ2-7; CDR3: CASSLAGFSSYEQYF; DNA: TGTGCCAGCAGCTTGGCGGGTTTTAGCTCCTACGAGCAGTACTTC
size: .; D: .; V: TRBV5-5; J: TRBJ1-1; CDR3: CASSLDRVNTEAFF; DNA: TGTGCCAGCAGCTTGGATCGAGTGAACACTGAAGCTTTCTTT
size: once; D: TRBD1; V: TRBV20-1; J: TRBJ1-2; CDR3: CSVGTGNGYTF; DNA: TGCAGTGTGGGGACAGGGAATGGCTACACCTTC
size: .; D: .; V: TRBV28; J: TRBJ1-3; CDR3: CASSSLSSGNTIYF; DNA: TGTGCCAGCAGTTCCCTGAGCTCTGGAAACACCATATATTTT
size: .; D: .; V: TRBV5-4; J: TRBJ1-2; CDR3: CASSLSRGTYGYTF; DNA: TGTGCCAGCAGCTTGTCCAGGGGTACCTATGGCTACACCTTC
size: once; D: TRBD1; V: TRBV6-1; J: TRBJ1-4; CDR3: CASSENAGGNEKLFF; DNA: TGTGCCAGCAGTGAAAACGCAGGGGGGAATGAAAAACTGTTTTTT
size: .; D: .; V: TRBV5-4; J: TRBJ1-2; CDR3: CASSLIGGSYGYTF; DNA: TGTGCCAGCAGCTTGATCGGGGGTAGCTATGGCTACACCTTC
size: .; D: .; V: TRBV3-1/TRBV3-2; J: TRBJ2-1; CDR3: CASSQDPNEQFF; DNA: TGTGCCAGCAGCCAAGATCCGAATGAGCAGTTCTTC
size: .; D: TRBD1; V: TRBV5-4; J: TRBJ1-1; CDR3: CASSETGISEAFF; DNA: TGTGCCAGCAGCGAGACAGGGATTTCTGAAGCTTTCTTT
size: .; D: .; V: TRBV18; J: TRBJ2-1; CDR3: CASSARGDEQFF; DNA: TGTGCCAGCTCTGCCAGGGGGGATGAGCAGTTCTTC
size: .; D: .; V: TRBV3-1/TRBV3-2; J: TRBJ2-3; CDR3: CASSQSQGQNTQYF; DNA: TGTGCCAGCAGCCAATCCCAGGGGCAGAATACGCAGTATTTT
size: .; D: .; V: TRBV19; J: TRBJ2-3; CDR3: CASSPGLSTDTQYF; DNA: TGTGCCAGTAGCCCGGGACTCAGCACAGATACGCAGTATTTT
size: .; D: .; V: TRBV18; J: TRBJ1-1; CDR3: CASSPRSDRGTEAFF; DNA: TGTGCCAGCTCACCACGGTCAGACCGGGGCACTGAAGCTTTCTTT
size: .; D: .; V: TRBV2; J: TRBJ2-7; CDR3: CASSDTGNRYEQYF; DNA: TGTGCCAGCAGTGATACAGGGAATCGGTACGAGCAGTACTTC
size: few; D: .; V: TRBV10-2; J: TRBJ1-6; CDR3: CASSDSGRTLHF; DNA: TGCGCCAGCAGTGACTCAGGTAGAACCCTCCACTTT
size: few; D: .; V: TRBV19; J: TRBJ2-7; CDR3: CASSLGQTYEQYF; DNA: TGTGCCAGTAGCCTTGGACAAACCTACGAGCAGTACTTC
size: .; D: .; V: TRBV18; J: TRBJ2-2; CDR3: CASSPGQGRAANTGELFF; DNA: TGTGCCAGCTCACCAGGCCAGGGAAGAGCCGCGAACACCGGGGAGCTGTTTTTT
size: .; D: TRBD1; V: TRBV2; J: TRBJ2-3; CDR3: CASSAPGQGGFTDTQYF; DNA: TGTGCCAGCAGTGCCCCTGGACAGGGGGGCTTCACAGATACGCAGTATTTT
size: .; D: .; V: TRBV9; J: TRBJ1-3; CDR3: CASSDVAGFGNTIYF; DNA: TGTGCCAGCAGCGACGTGGCAGGGTTTGGAAACACCATATATTTT
size: once; D: .; V: TRBV10-3; J: TRBJ2-1; CDR3: CAISESGGLLNEQFF; DNA: TGTGCCATCAGTGAGTCTGGTGGACTCCTCAATGAGCAGTTCTTC
size: once; D: .; V: TRBV11-1; J: TRBJ1-2; CDR3: CASSLAGTGGDGYTF; DNA: TGTGCCAGCAGCTTAGCCGGGACGGGAGGGGATGGCTACACCTTC
size: .; D: .; V: TRBV6-2/TRBV6-3; J: TRBJ1-6; CDR3: CASSWRGISYNSPLHF; DNA: TGTGCCAGCAGTTGGCGGGGGATATCCTATAATTCACCCCTCCACTTT